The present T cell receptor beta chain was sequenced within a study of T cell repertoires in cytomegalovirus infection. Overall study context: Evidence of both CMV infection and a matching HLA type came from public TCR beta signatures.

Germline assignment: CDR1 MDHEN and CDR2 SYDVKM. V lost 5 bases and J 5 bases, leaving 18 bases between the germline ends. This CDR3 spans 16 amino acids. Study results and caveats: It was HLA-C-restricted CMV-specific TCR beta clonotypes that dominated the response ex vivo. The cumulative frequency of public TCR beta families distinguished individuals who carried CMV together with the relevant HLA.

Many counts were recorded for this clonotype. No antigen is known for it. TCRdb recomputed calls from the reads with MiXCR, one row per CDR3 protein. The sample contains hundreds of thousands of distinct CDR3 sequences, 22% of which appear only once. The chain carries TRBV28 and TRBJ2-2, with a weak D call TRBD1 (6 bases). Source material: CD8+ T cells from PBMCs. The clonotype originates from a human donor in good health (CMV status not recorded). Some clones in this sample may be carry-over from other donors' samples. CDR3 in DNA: TGTGCCAGCAGTGTTCCAGGGGTGTCGATTACCGGGGAGCTGTTTTTT. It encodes CASSVPGVSITGELFF.